These 10 T cell receptor beta chains were all obtained from the same sample, sequenced in a study of T-cell memory formation after mild COVID-19. MiXCR, run by TCRdb on the 5' RACE reads, gives a single entry per CDR3 protein. The sample gives roughly 110,000 distinct CDR3 sequences, around 12% of which show up once; around 30% is in the top ten. The sequenced material came from PBMCs or a T cell subset sorted from them (not recorded which). The receptor source for this set is an adult woman who had mild COVID-19 (a few samples of this study predate the infection). Cell type and time point are not known.

The CDR3 DNA sequence: TGTGCCAGCAGTAGCGGGGGGGGCACCGGGGAGCTGTTTTTT. Amino acids: CASSSGGGTGELFF. The gene calls are TRBV27 and TRBJ2-2; 10 bases agree with TRBD2. Germline CDR1 and CDR2: MNHEY and SMNVEV (reference sequence). The junction had 1 base not matched to a gene; V was cut back by 5 bases and J by 4 bases. This CDR3 spans 14 amino acids.

The chain combines TRBV5-4 with TRBJ1-1; D gene unclear. The CDR3 covers 11 residues. CDR1 is SGHNT and CDR2 is YYREEE in the germline V gene (reference sequence). Trimming shortened V by 0 bases and J by 6 bases, and 3 bases separated the two germline ends. The CDR3 region is CASSLASEAFF. CDR3 nucleotides: TGTGCCAGCAGCTTGGCGTCTGAAGCTTTCTTT.

This clonotype showed up just a few times. The chain couples TRBV5-1 to TRBJ2-7, with D uncertain. V was shortened by 1 base and J by 2 bases, with 16 bases between the two germline ends. CDR1 SGHRS and CDR2 YFSETQ come from the germline V gene. This CDR3 contains 16 residues. The chain's CDR3 is CASSLSGSQIPYEQYF. DNA for the CDR3: TGCGCCAGCAGCTTGAGTGGCTCCCAGATACCCTACGAGCAGTACTTC.

This clonotype has a handful of counts. This sequence joins TRBV2 and TRBJ2-2; 12 bases fit TRBD2. J was trimmed by 5 bases and V by 8 bases; bases with no gene match: 6. Per germline, CDR1 SNHLY and CDR2 FYNNEI. The CDR3 runs to 15 residues. The CDR3 reads CASVWTSGTTGELFF. CDR3 sequence (DNA): TGTGCCAGCGTTTGGACTAGCGGGACAACCGGGGAGCTGTTTTTT.

The chain is built from TRBV6-2 or TRBV6-3 and TRBJ2-3; D tentatively fits TRBD1 or TRBD2 (5 bases each). The CDR3 sequence is 18 residues long. V was clipped by 1 base and J by 2 bases, with 19 bases between them. Looked up from germline, CDR1 is MNHEY and CDR2 is SVGEGT. Here the CDR3 DNA reads TGTGCCAGCAGTTACTTTCGAGCCCGGGACGCCCTCACAGATACGCAGTATTTT. Its protein product is CASSYFRARDALTDTQYF.

This clonotype was seen at least ten times. The chain is built from TRBV5-5 and TRBJ2-5; 10 positions agree with TRBD2. Germline V gene data show CDR1 as SGHKS and CDR2 as YYEKEE (reference sequence). The CDR3 loop spans 16 amino acids. V was clipped by 5 bases and J by 0 bases; unmatched bases: 7. The CDR3 region is CASSYYSGRYQETQYF. CDR3 coding DNA: TGTGCCAGCAGTTATTATAGCGGGAGGTACCAAGAGACCCAGTACTTC.

The V and J genes are TRBV24-1 and TRBJ2-1; 9 nucleotides agree with TRBD1. Germline CDR1 reads KGHDR; CDR2 reads SFDVKD. Trimming took 3 bases from V and 5 from J; bases not matched to a gene: 7. The CDR3 is 16 amino acids. CDR3 in amino acids: CATSDPDRGHHNEQFF. The CDR3 nucleotides read TGTGCCACCAGTGATCCGGACAGGGGACACCACAATGAGCAGTTCTTC.

This clonotype was found a few times. The CDR3 spells CASSQAPMITVLNTEAFF. CDR3 coding DNA: TGTGCCAGCAGCCAAGCTCCAATGATAACGGTACTGAACACTGAAGCTTTCTTT. J is TRBJ1-1 and V is TRBV4-2; D gene ambiguous. This CDR3 region has 18 residues. V was trimmed by 1 base and J by 0 bases, leaving 18 bases between them. Germline V gene sequence: CDR1 LGHNA, CDR2 YNFKEQ.

The V gene is TRBV5-1, the J gene TRBJ2-1; 7 nucleotides agree with TRBD1. Germline V CDR1 and CDR2: SGHRS, YFSETQ. The CDR3 totals 16 residues. V shed 0 bases, J shed 3 bases, and the junction held 6 bases outside the gene matches. The CDR3 nucleotides read TGCGCCAGCAGCTTGGTACAGGGGACGGGCTACAATGAGCAGTTCTTC. Its translation: CASSLVQGTGYNEQFF.

The chain employs TRBV24-1 and TRBJ2-1, with TRBD1 matching over 12 bases. The CDR3 sequence is 15 residues long. Germline CDR1 reads KGHDR; CDR2 reads SFDVKD. V shed 11 bases, J shed 10 bases, and the junction held 14 bases outside the gene matches. CDR3 in amino acids: CASFRDRGRGEEQFF. CDR3 bases: TGTGCCAGTTTCCGGGACAGGGGGCGTGGGGAGGAGCAGTTCTTC.